This TCR beta chain was sequenced for a study of OX40 agonist ivuxolimab in advanced cancers. Findings and limits, study-wide: Circulating CD4+ and CD8+ T cells showed clonal expansion by week 6 at 0.1 to 3.0 mg/kg.

In the case of this clone: As yet, its antigen is unknown.

The assay was immunoSEQ multiplex PCR, and TCRdb's table has in-frame clones only and misses some. The table shows roughly 57,000 clones, with around 90% occurring only once. CDR1 and CDR2 (germline): LNHDA, SQIVND (reference sequence). With 4 bases removed from V and 0 bases from J, the gap between germline ends came to 13 bases. The CDR3 is 16 amino acids. The receptor was isolated from an adult with an advanced solid tumor such as melanoma, head and neck, liver or kidney cancer. The source material was CD4+ or CD8+ T cells sorted from blood, sampled in a trial of the OX40 agonist ivuxolimab. This chain links TRBV19 with TRBJ2-1; D tentatively reads TRBD1 or TRBD2 (5 bases each). The CDR3 sequence: CASSTTGPSSYNEQFF. CDR3 coding DNA: TGTGCCAGTAGTACGACGGGGCCCAGCTCCTACAATGAGCAGTTCTTC.